The next 16 T cell receptor beta chains were all read from a single sample in a study of T cells in Graves' hyperthyroidism and ophthalmopathy. The investigators amplified TCR beta CDR3 regions from RNA transcripts. When the TCR CDR3 underwent first-round RT-PCR, the HTBI primer set was used. TCRdb re-derived calls from the multiplex PCR reads in MiXCR, one entry per CDR3 protein. This sample has 300,000 to 450,000 distinct CDR3 sequences, with roughly 17% found just once. The sample taken for sequencing was blood. Every receptor here comes from a woman in her 30s with Graves' hyperthyroidism that later progressed to Graves' ophthalmopathy.

This clonotype was detected many times. The chain links TRBV28 to TRBJ1-5; D is unclear. This CDR3 spans 14 amino acids. Trimming took off 3 bases at V and 0 bases at J, with 6 bases between the two ends. In germline, CDR1 is MDHEN, CDR2 SYDVKM. The CDR3 here is CASSLLDSNQPQHF. CDR3 DNA: TGTGCCAGCAGTTTGCTGGATAGCAATCAGCCCCAGCATTTT.

The chain is built from TRBV6-5 and TRBJ2-1; D is possibly TRBD2 (7 bases). Trimming took off 2 bases at V and 6 bases at J, with 14 bases between the two ends. CDR1 is MNHEY, CDR2 SVGAGI, per germline. This CDR3 has 15 residues. The CDR3 reads CASSYVGGASNEQFF. The CDR3 DNA follows: TGTGCCAGCAGTTACGTGGGGGGGGCATCCAATGAGCAGTTCTTC.

This clonotype was seen many times. V usage is TRBV5-1 and J usage is TRBJ2-1; 9 nucleotides line up with TRBD2. J was trimmed by 8 bases and V by 1 base; bases with no gene match: 10. The CDR3 loop spans 16 amino acids. Germline CDR1 SGHRS, CDR2 YFSETQ. As DNA, the CDR3 is TGCGCCAGCAGCTTGCGAACTAGCGGGTCTGGCTATGAGCAGTTCTTC. Translation: CASSLRTSGSGYEQFF. Full variable domain (missing parts from reference TRBV5-1 and TRBJ2-1): KAGVTQTPRYLIKTRGQQVTLSCSPISGHRSVSWYQQTPGQGLQFLFEYFSETQRNKGNFPGRFSGRQFSNSRSEMNVSTLELGDSALYLCASSLRTSGSGYEQFFGPGTRLTVL.

The chain links TRBV2 to TRBJ2-5, with 10 bases identical to TRBD2. The CDR3 length is 13 residues. V lost 9 bases, J lost 3 bases, and 4 bases stayed unmatched. The germline gives CDR1 SNHLY, CDR2 FYNNEI. CDR3 in DNA: TGTGCCAGTTTAGCGGGAGGAGAAGAGACCCAGTACTTC. Translated: CASLAGGEETQYF.

As concerns this clonotype: A read error may explain this, as a much larger clone is one base away. This chain links TRBV7-9 with TRBJ1-4; possible D gene TRBD1, 5 bases. Germline V gene data show CDR1 as SEHNR and CDR2 as FQNEAQ (reference sequence). The CDR3 is 18 residues long. CDR3: CASSSPRGTEPTNEKPFF. Written as DNA, the CDR3 is TGTGCCAGCAGCTCTCCCCGAGGGACGGAACCAACTAATGAAAAACCGTTTTTT.

This clonotype was seen many times. V usage is TRBV2 and J usage is TRBJ2-1, with D perhaps matching TRBD2 (5 bases). The CDR3 has 13 amino acids. V was shortened by 6 bases and J by 5 bases, with 11 bases between the two germline ends. The germline V gene has CDR1 SNHLY and CDR2 FYNNEI. The DNA of the CDR3 is TGTGCCAGCAGCGCCGGGAATCACAATGAGCAGTTCTTC. Its translation: CASSAGNHNEQFF.

This clonotype was recorded many times. V gene TRBV18 combines with J gene TRBJ1-5; D is unresolved. The CDR3 covers 16 residues. Trimming took 1 base from V and 2 from J, leaving 12 bases between them. Germline CDR1 and CDR2: KGHSH and LQKENI. CDR3 residues: CASSPQDWYGNQPQHF. The CDR3 coding sequence is TGTGCCAGCTCACCACAGGACTGGTATGGCAATCAGCCCCAGCATTTT.

This clonotype was seen many times. The genes are TRBV30 and TRBJ1-5; D not resolved. CDR3 length: 13 amino acids. The germline V and J ends were trimmed by 5 bases and 1 base, with 9 bases remaining between them. The germline V gene has CDR1 GTSNPN and CDR2 SVGIG (reference sequence). In DNA form, the CDR3 reads TGTGCCTGGGAGGAAGACAGCAATCAGCCCCAGCATTTT. Translation gives CAWEEDSNQPQHF.

Ten or more counts support this clonotype. The rearrangement links TRBV29-1 to TRBJ2-3; the D gene is possibly TRBD2 (6 bases). V dropped 7 bases and J dropped 4 bases, with 15 bases sitting between them. Germline CDR1 and CDR2: SQVTM and ANQGSEA. The CDR3 has 13 amino acids. In nucleotides, the CDR3 is TGCAGCGGTGCGGGGTCCCCCGCAGATACGCAGTATTTT. This encodes CSGAGSPADTQYF.

This clonotype was counted a few times. V gene TRBV11-2 combines with J gene TRBJ2-1, with TRBD1 matching over 7 bases. The CDR3 covers 16 residues. The trim removed 4 bases at V and 0 bases at J, leaving 6 bases unmatched. The V gene's germline CDR1 is SGHAT and CDR2 FQNNGV. CDR3 bases: TGTGCCAGCAGCTCCAACAGGGGAAGCTCCTACAATGAGCAGTTCTTC. Its translation is CASSSNRGSSYNEQFF.

About this clonotype: One end of the junction is discordant with germline, which a read error may explain. The CDR3 nucleotides are TGTGCCAGCAGTTTTGGGGGGGACAATGAGCAGTCCTTC. It is translated as CASSFGGDNEQSF. The chain carries TRBV27 and TRBJ2-1; D perhaps matches TRBD2 (7 bases). Germline assignment: CDR1 MNHEY and CDR2 SMNVEV (reference sequence). The CDR3 is 13 amino acids.

The table lists this clonotype with many counts. The CDR3 here is CATSRGTGGASEQYF. The CDR3 DNA reads TGTGCCACCAGCAGAGGGACAGGGGGCGCGTCCGAGCAGTACTTC. The chain joins TRBV15 to TRBJ2-7, with TRBD1 matching over 11 bases. Germline CDR1 and CDR2: LNHNV and YYDKDF (reference sequence). V shed 1 base, J shed 6 bases, and the junction held 5 bases outside the gene matches. The CDR3 has 15 residues.

CDR3 DNA sequence: TGCGCCAGCAGCTCCAAACCGGGACAGGGGAACACCGGGGAGCTGTTTTTT. Protein product: CASSSKPGQGNTGELFF. The chain joins TRBV5-1 to TRBJ2-2; 9 bases are a match to TRBD1. Germline V gene sequence: CDR1 SGHRS, CDR2 YFSETQ. The V gene end was trimmed by 3 bases and the J gene end by 1 base; junction bases not matched to a gene: 7. The CDR3 runs to 17 residues.

V and J are TRBV15 and TRBJ1-1; 8 bases line up with TRBD1. CDR3 length: 14 amino acids. J lost 8 bases, V lost 3 bases, and 8 bases had no gene match. From germline, CDR1 is LNHNV and CDR2 YYDKDF (reference sequence). The CDR3: CATSSSPDRGEAFF. The CDR3 nucleotides are TGTGCCACCAGCAGCTCCCCCGACAGGGGCGAAGCTTTCTTT.

This clonotype was seen at least ten times. The chain carries TRBV2 and TRBJ1-6; D not resolved. CDR1 is SNHLY and CDR2 is FYNNEI in the germline V gene. This CDR3 comprises 15 residues. The ends were cut back, 3 bases at V and 8 bases at J, with 14 bases in the middle. CDR3: CASSDLGNIHSPLHF. The DNA for the CDR3 is TGTGCCAGCAGTGATTTGGGAAATATCCATTCACCCCTCCACTTT. Full variable domain (outside the CDR3, taken from reference TRBV2 and TRBJ1-6): EPEVTQTPSHQVTQMGQEVILRCVPISNHLYFYWYRQILGQKVEFLVSFYNNEISEKSEIFDDQFSVERPDGSNFTLKIRSTKLEDSAMYFCASSDLGNIHSPLHFGNGTRLTVT.

This clonotype was seen repeatedly, ten times or more. The V gene is TRBV28, the J gene TRBJ1-4, with D possibly matching TRBD1 (5 bases). The germline V and J ends were trimmed by 3 bases and 11 bases, with 16 bases remaining between them. The CDR3 has 14 residues. Germline lookup yields CDR1 MDHEN and CDR2 SYDVKM. CDR3 residues: CASSFRQGVGKLFF. The CDR3 nucleotides are TGTGCCAGCAGTTTTAGGCAGGGCGTCGGGAAACTGTTTTTT.